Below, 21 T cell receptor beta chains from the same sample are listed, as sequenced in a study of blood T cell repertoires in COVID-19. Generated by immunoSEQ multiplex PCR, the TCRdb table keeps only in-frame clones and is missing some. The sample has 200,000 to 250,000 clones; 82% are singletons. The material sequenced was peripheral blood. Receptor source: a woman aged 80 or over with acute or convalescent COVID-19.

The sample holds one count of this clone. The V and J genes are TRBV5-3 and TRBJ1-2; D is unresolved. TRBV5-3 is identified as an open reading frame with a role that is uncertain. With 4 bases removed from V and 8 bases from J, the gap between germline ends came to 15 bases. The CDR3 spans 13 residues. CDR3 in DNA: TGTGCCAGAAGCCCATGGAGGCCGGAAGGCTACACCTTC. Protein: CARSPWRPEGYTF.

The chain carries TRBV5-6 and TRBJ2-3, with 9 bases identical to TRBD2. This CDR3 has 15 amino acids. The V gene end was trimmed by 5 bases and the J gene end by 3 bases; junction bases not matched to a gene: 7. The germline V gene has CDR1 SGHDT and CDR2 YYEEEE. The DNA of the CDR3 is TGTGCCAGCAGTTCCGGACTAGCGACTACAGATACGCAGTATTTT. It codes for CASSSGLATTDTQYF.

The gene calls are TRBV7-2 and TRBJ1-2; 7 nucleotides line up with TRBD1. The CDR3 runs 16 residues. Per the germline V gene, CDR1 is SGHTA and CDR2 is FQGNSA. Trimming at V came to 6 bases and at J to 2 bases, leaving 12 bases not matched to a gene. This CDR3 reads CASRPAGGFGNYGYTF. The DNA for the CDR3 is TGTGCCAGCAGACCGGCAGGGGGTTTTGGAAACTATGGCTACACCTTC.

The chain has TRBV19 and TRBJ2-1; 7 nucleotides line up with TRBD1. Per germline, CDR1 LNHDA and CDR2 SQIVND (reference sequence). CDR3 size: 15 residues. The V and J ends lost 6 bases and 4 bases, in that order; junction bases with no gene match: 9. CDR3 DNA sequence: TGTGCCAGTAGATCCGGGACAGACAATTACAATGAGCAGTTCTTC. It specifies CASRSGTDNYNEQFF.

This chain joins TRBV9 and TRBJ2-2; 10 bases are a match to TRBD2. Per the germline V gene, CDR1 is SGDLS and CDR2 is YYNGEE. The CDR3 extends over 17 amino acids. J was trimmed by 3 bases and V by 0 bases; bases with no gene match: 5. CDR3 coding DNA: TGTGCCAGCAGCGTAGGGGAGCGGGGGGGCCACACCGGGGAGCTGTTTTTT. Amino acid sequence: CASSVGERGGHTGELFF.

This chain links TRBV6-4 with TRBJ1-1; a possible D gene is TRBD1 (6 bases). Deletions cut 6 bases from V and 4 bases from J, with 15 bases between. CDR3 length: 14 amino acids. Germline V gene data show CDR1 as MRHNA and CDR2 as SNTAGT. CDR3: CASSRGYPATEAFF. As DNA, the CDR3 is TGTGCCAGCAGCAGGGGATACCCCGCCACTGAAGCTTTCTTT.

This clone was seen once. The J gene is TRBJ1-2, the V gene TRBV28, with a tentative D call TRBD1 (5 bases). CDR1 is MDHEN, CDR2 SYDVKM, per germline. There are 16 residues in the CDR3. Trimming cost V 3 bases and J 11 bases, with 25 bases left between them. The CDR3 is CASSFYTRGTSWRYTF. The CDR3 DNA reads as TGTGCCAGCAGTTTTTATACCCGCGGGACCTCCTGGAGGTACACCTTC.

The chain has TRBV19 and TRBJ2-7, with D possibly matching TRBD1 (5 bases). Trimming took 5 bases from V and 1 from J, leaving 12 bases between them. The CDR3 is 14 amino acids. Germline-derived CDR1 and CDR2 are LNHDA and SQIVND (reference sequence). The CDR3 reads CASSFRTSSYEQYF. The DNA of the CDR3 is TGTGCCAGTAGTTTCCGGACATCGTCCTACGAGCAGTACTTC.

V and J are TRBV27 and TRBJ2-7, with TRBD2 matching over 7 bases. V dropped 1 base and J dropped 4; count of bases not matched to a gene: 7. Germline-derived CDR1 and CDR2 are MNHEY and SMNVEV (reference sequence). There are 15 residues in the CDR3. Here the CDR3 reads CASSLLAGELYEQYF. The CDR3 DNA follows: TGTGCCAGCAGTTTATTAGCGGGTGAGTTGTACGAGCAGTACTTC.

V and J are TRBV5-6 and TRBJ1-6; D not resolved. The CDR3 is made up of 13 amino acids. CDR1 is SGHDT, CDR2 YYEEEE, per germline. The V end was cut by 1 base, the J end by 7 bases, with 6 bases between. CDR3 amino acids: CASSLSRNSPLHF. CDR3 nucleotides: TGTGCCAGCAGCTTGAGCCGGAATTCACCCCTCCACTTT.

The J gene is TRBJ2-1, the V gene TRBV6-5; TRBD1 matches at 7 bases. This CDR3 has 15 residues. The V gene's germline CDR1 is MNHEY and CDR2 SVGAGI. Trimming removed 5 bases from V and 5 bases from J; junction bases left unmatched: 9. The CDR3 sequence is CASSPGTVGNNEQFF. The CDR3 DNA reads TGTGCCAGCAGTCCCGGGACAGTGGGGAACAATGAGCAGTTCTTC.

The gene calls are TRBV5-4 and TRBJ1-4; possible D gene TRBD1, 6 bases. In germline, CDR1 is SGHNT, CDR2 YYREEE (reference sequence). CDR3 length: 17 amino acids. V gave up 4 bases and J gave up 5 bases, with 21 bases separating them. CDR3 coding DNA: TGTGCCAGCAGCCTACTGGGAGGGACAAGGGCGAATGAAAAACTGTTTTTT. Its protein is CASSLLGGTRANEKLFF. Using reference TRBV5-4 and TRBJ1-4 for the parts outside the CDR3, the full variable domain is ETGVTQSPTHLIKTRGQQVTLRCSSQSGHNTVSWYQQALGQGPQFIFQYYREEENGRGNFPPRFSGLQFPNYSSELNVNALELDDSALYLCASSLLGGTRANEKLFFGSGTQLSVL.

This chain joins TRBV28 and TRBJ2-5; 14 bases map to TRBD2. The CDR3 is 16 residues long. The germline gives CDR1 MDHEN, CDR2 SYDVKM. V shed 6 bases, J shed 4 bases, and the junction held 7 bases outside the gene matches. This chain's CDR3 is CASRSRLAGGRETQYF. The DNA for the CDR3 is TGTGCCAGCAGATCCCGACTAGCGGGGGGGCGAGAGACCCAGTACTTC.

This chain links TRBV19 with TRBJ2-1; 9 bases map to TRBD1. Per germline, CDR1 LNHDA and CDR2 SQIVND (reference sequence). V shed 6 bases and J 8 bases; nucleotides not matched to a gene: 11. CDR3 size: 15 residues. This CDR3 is CASRLDRGRSDEQFF. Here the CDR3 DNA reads TGTGCCAGTAGACTGGACAGGGGAAGGTCGGATGAGCAGTTCTTC.

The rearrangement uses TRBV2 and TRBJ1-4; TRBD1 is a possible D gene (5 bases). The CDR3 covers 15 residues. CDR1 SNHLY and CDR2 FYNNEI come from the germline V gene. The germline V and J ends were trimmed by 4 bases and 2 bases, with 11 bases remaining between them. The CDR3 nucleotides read TGTGCCAGCAGTGGACAGTTGATCACTAATGAAAAACTGTTTTTT. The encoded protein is CASSGQLITNEKLFF.

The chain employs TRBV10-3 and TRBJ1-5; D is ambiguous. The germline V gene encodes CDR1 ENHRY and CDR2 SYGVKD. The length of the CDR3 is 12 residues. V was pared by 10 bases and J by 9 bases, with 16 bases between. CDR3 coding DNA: TGTGCCACCCGAGACACCGAAGGGCCCCAGCATTTT. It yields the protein CATRDTEGPQHF.

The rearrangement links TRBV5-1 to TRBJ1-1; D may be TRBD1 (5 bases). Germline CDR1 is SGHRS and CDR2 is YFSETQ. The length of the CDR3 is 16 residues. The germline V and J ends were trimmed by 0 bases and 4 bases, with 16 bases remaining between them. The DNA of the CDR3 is TGCGCCAGCAGCTTGGCCTCCCAGGGAGGCGGCACTGAAGCTTTCTTT. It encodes CASSLASQGGGTEAFF.

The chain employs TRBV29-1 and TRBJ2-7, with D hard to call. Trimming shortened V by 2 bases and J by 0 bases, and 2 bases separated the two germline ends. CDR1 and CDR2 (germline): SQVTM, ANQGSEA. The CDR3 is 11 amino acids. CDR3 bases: TGCAGCGTTGAACACTCCTACGAGCAGTACTTC. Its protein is CSVEHSYEQYF.

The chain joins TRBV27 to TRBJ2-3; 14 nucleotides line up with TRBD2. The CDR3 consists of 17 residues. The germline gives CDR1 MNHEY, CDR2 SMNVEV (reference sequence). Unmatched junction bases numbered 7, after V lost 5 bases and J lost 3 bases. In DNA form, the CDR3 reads TGTGCCAGCAGTCCAAGACTAGCGGGGGGGGTAACAGATACGCAGTATTTT. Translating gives CASSPRLAGGVTDTQYF.

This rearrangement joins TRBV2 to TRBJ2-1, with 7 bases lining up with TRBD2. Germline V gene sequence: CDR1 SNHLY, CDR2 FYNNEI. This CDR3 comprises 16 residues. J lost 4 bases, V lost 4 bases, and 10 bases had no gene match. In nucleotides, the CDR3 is TGTGCCAGCAGTGCAAGGGTTGGGGGGGGTTACAATGAGCAGTTCTTC. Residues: CASSARVGGGYNEQFF.

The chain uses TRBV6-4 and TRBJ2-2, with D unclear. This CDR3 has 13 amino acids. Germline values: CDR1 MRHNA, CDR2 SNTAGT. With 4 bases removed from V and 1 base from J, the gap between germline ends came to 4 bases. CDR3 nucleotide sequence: TGTGCCAGCAGTGTAGAGAACACCGGGGAGCTGTTTTTT. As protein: CASSVENTGELFF.